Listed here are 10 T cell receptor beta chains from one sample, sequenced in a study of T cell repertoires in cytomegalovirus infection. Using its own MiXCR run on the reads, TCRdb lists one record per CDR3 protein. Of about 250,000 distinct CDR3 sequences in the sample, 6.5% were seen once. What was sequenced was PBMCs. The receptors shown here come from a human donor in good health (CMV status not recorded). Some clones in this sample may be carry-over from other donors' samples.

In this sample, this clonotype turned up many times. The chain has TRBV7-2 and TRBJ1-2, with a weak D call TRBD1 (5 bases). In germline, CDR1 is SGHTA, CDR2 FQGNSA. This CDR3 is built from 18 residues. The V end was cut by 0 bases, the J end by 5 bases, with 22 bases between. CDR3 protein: CASSLAVGRTTLRYGYTF. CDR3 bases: TGTGCCAGCAGCTTAGCGGTGGGACGGACGACCCTGCGGTATGGCTACACCTTC.

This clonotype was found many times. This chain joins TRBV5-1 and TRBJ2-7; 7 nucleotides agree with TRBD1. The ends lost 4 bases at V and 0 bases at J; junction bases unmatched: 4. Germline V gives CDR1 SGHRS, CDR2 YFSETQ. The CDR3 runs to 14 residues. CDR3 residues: CASSRRDSSYEQYF. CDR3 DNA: TGCGCCAGCAGCCGCCGGGACAGCTCCTACGAGCAGTACTTC.

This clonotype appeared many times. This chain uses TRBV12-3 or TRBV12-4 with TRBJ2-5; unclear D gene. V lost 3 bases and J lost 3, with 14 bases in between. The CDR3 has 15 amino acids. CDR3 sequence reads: CASSFPRTREETQYF. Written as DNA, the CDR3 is TGTGCCAGCAGTTTCCCCCGGACCCGTGAAGAGACCCAGTACTTC.

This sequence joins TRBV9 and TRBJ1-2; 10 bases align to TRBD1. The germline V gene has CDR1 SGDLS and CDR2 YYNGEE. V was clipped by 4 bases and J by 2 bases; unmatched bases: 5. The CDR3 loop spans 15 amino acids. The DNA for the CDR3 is TGTGCCAGCAGCCCCAGACAGGGGGCGAACTATGGCTACACCTTC. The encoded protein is CASSPRQGANYGYTF. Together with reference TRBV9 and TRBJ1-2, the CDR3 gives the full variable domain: DSGVTQTPKHLITATGQRVTLRCSPRSGDLSVYWYQQSLDQGLQFLIQYYNGEERAKGNILERFSAQQFPDLHSELNLSSLELGDSALYFCASSPRQGANYGYTFGSGTRLTVV.

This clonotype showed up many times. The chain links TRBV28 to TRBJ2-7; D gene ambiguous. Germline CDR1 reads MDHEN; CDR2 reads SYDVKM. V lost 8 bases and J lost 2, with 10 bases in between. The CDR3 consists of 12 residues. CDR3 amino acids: CASGVFPYEQYF. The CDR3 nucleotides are TGTGCCAGCGGTGTGTTCCCCTACGAGCAGTACTTC.

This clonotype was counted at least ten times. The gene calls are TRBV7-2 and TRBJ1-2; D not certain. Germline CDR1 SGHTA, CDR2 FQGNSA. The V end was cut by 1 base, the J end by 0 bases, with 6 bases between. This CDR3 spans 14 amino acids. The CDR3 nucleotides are TGTGCCAGCAGCTTAGGGCCAGCTAACTATGGCTACACCTTC. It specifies CASSLGPANYGYTF.

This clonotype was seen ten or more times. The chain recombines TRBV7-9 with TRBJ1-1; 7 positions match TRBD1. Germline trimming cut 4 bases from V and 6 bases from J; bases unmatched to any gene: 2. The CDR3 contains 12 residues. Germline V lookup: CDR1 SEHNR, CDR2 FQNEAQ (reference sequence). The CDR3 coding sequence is TGTGCCAGCAGCTCGGGGACAGCTGAAGCTTTCTTT. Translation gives CASSSGTAEAFF.

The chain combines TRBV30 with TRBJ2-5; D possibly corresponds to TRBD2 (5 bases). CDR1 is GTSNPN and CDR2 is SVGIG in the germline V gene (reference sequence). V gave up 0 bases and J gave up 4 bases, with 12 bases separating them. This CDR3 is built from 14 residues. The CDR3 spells CAWSVGEVRETQYF. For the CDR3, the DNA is TGTGCCTGGAGTGTCGGGGAAGTCCGAGAGACCCAGTACTTC.

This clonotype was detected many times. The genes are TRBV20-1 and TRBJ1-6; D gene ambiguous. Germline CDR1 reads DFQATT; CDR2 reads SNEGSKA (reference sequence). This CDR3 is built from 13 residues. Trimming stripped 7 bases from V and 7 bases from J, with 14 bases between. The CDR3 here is CSGTLQGNSPLHF. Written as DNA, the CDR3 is TGCAGTGGGACGCTCCAAGGGAATTCACCCCTCCACTTT.

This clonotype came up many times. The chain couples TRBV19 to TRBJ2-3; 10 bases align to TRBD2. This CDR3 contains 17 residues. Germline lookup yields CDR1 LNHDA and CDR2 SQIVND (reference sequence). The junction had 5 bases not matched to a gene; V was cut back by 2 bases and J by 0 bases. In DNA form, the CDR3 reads TGTGCCAGTAGTATATCTAGCGGGGGCTTTAGCACAGATACGCAGTATTTT. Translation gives CASSISSGGFSTDTQYF.